These T cell receptor beta chains were read from a single sample in a study of OX40 agonist ivuxolimab in advanced cancers. Sequencing was performed with immunoSEQ multiplex PCR; in TCRdb, only in-frame clones are kept and a portion is missing. The sample has 45,000 to 65,000 clones; about four fifths are singletons. Specimen: CD4+ or CD8+ T cells sorted from blood, collected in a trial of the OX40 agonist ivuxolimab. Receptors were obtained from an adult with an advanced solid tumor such as melanoma, head and neck, liver or kidney cancer. The CDR3 runs from the conserved cysteine through the conserved F or W. Fields, in order: J gene, V gene, clone size, CDR3 protein. Some rows mark clone size as missing; the rest say once, few, many or name a class of expanded clone.

J: TRBJ1-1
V: TRBV9
size: -
CDR3: CASRRAGNTEAFF

J: TRBJ2-2
V: TRBV11-3
size: few
CDR3: CASSEGAAGELFF

J: -
V: TRBV7-9
size: -
CDR3: CASSLGDWDEQYF

J: TRBJ2-7
V: TRBV19
size: -
CDR3: CASSATGDPKDYEQYF

J: TRBJ2-1
V: TRBV29-1
size: -
CDR3: CSVDRGGDNEQFF

J: TRBJ2-1
V: TRBV7-8
size: -
CDR3: CASSFMNRTSGGAAYNEQFF

J: TRBJ1-1
V: TRBV27
size: -
CDR3: CASTEGVPGEAFF

J: TRBJ2-3
V: TRBV6-6
size: -
CDR3: CAWGREPDTQYF

J: TRBJ1-1
V: TRBV5-1
size: -
CDR3: CASMIAMNTEAFF

J: TRBJ2-7
V: TRBV7-8
size: -
CDR3: CASSLDRGFSYEQYF

J: TRBJ1-6
V: TRBV6-6
size: -
CDR3: CASSYSGQSNSPLHF

J: TRBJ1-2
V: TRBV2
size: -
CDR3: CASSEAQMIYTF

J: TRBJ2-7
V: TRBV28
size: -
CDR3: CASSLEGGLYEQYF

J: TRBJ2-7
V: TRBV7-9
size: many
CDR3: CASSLTGARGEEQYF

J: TRBJ1-2
V: TRBV7-9
size: once
CDR3: CASRSDRGNLRGYTF